This entry lists 18 T cell receptor beta chains sequenced from one sample in a study of vaccination effects on CD4 cells after COVID-19 (dated by TCRdb to between 2020 and 2023). The method was the immunoSEQ multiplex PCR assay. TCRdb limited this immuneACCESS table to in-frame rearrangements with V and J called. A share of clones is missing; checked studies link under half to unresolved V genes, and the rest is unexplained. The sample yields 30,000 to 40,000 clones; more than 60% were counted once. The top ten constitute 20% to 25% of the sample. In the ViraFEST assay, PBMC were stimulated with viral peptide pools, and TCR sequencing was then used to find antigen-specific CD4+ T cell clonotypes based on their expansion. After less than 13 days of culture, CD4+ T cells were isolated with the EasySep CD4+ T cell isolation kit. Healthy vaccine recipients had no prior SARS-CoV-2 infection, confirmed by negative nucleocapsid antibodies before and after vaccination.

The antigens these receptors bind are not known. Source: CD4+ T cells from PBMCs cultured with SARS-CoV-2 spike peptides, taken before COVID-19 vaccination. The sample's cell subset or site label, decoded: SARS-CoV-2 spike overlapping peptide pool stimulation. The receptors originated from a human donor who received a COVID-19 vaccine.

The V and J genes are TRBV6-5 and TRBJ2-2, with 7 bases identical to TRBD2. The V and J ends lost 4 bases and 6 bases, in that order; junction bases with no gene match: 5. The germline V gene encodes CDR1 MNHEY and CDR2 SVGAGI. CDR3 length equals 14 residues. CDR3 region: CASSSSGNPGELFF. DNA for the CDR3: TGTGCCAGCAGTTCTAGCGGAAACCCCGGGGAGCTGTTTTTT.

This sequence joins TRBV19 and TRBJ2-7; no firm D call. CDR3 length: 14 residues. Germline loops: CDR1 LNHDA, CDR2 SQIVND (reference sequence). Trimming pared 1 base from V and 2 bases from J, leaving 9 bases between. The CDR3: CASSIGAATYEQYF. CDR3 DNA: TGTGCCAGTAGTATAGGGGCGGCCACCTACGAGCAGTACTTC.

J is TRBJ1-5 and V is TRBV19; perhaps TRBD1 as D (6 bases). V was trimmed by 3 bases and J by 4 bases, leaving 13 bases between them. This CDR3 is built from 15 residues. Germline V lookup: CDR1 LNHDA, CDR2 SQIVND (reference sequence). CDR3: CASSIGWQGNQPQHF. In DNA form, the CDR3 reads TGTGCCAGTAGTATCGGGTGGCAGGGGAATCAGCCCCAGCATTTT.

The chain is built from TRBV7-2 and TRBJ2-5; D ambiguous. The CDR3 has 11 amino acids. V lost 3 bases, J lost 4 bases, and 3 bases lay in between. Germline-derived CDR1 and CDR2 are SGHTA and FQGNSA. CDR3 in DNA: TGTGCCAGCAGCTTCATAGAGACCCAGTACTTC. It codes for CASSFIETQYF.

A few counts support this clone. The junction and the germline gene differ at one end; a read error may be behind it. The CDR3 region is CASSPIGTDGGEAFF. The CDR3 DNA reads TGTGCTAGCAGCCCAATCGGGACGGACGGTGGAGAAGCTTTCTTT. The gene calls are TRBV7-7 and TRBJ1-1, with D possibly being TRBD1 (5 bases). CDR1 SSHAT and CDR2 FNYEAQ come from the germline V gene (reference sequence). The CDR3 runs to 15 residues.

V gene TRBV11-1 combines with J gene TRBJ2-3, with TRBD2 matching 11 bases. The junction had 6 bases not matched to a gene; V was cut back by 2 bases and J by 5 bases. In germline, CDR1 is SGHAT, CDR2 FQDESV (reference sequence). This CDR3 comprises 16 residues. For the CDR3, the DNA is TGTGCCAGCAGCTTACTAGCGGGAGGTAAAGGAGATACGCAGTATTTT. It codes for CASSLLAGGKGDTQYF.

This chain uses TRBV25-1 with TRBJ2-3, with 9 bases lining up with TRBD2. Germline lookup yields CDR1 MGHDK and CDR2 SYGVNS. This CDR3 is 14 amino acids long. Germline trimming cut 6 bases from V and 3 bases from J; bases unmatched to any gene: 4. In nucleotides, the CDR3 is TGTGCCAGCAGACGCGGGGGGGCGACAGATACGCAGTATTTT. Protein sequence: CASRRGGATDTQYF.

This chain connects TRBV6-5 to TRBJ2-7; 7 nucleotides match TRBD2. Trimming cost V 6 bases and J 1 base; bases outside gene matches: 6. CDR1 and CDR2 (germline): MNHEY, SVGAGI. There are 14 residues in the CDR3. In DNA, the CDR3 is TGTGCCAGCAGGATCCCTAGCGGTTCCTACGAGCAGTACTTC. This encodes CASRIPSGSYEQYF.

This clone was recorded a few times. One end of the junction fails to match germline, which may point to a read error. The rearrangement links TRBV7-7 to TRBJ2-7, with a weak D call TRBD1 (5 bases). CDR3 length: 13 residues. Per the germline V gene, CDR1 is SSHAT and CDR2 is FNYEAQ (reference sequence). The chain's CDR3 is CASSLSQGREQYF. CDR3 nucleotides: TGTGCTAGCAGCTTATCGCAGGGAAGGGAGCAGTACTTC.

This clone was picked up a small number of times. The gene calls are TRBV6-5 and TRBJ2-7, with 13 bases fitting TRBD2. Germline V CDR1 and CDR2: MNHEY, SVGAGI. The CDR3 is 16 residues long. The V segment lost 2 bases and the J segment 6 bases; nucleotides outside the gene matches: 7. The DNA for the CDR3 is TGTGCCAGCAGTTACGATCTCCGGACTAGCGGGGGCGAGCAGTACTTC. This encodes CASSYDLRTSGGEQYF.

V and J are TRBV18 and TRBJ2-5; possibly TRBD1 for D (6 bases). The V and J ends lost 2 bases and 5 bases respectively, with 15 bases between them. This CDR3 contains 15 residues. Germline CDR1 and CDR2: KGHSH and LQKENI. CDR3 DNA sequence: TGTGCCAGCTCACCAGCGGGCAGGGGCTCGGAGACCCAGTACTTC. Protein: CASSPAGRGSETQYF.

This rearrangement joins TRBV21-1 to TRBJ1-3; TRBD1 was called by the table and not checked on the DNA. TRBV21-1 is assigned pseudogene status. CDR3 size: 16 residues. CDR3 DNA: TGTGCCAGCAGCAAAGGCCGCGGACAGGGGTTAAACACCATATATTTT. Translated: CASSKGRGQGLNTIYF.

The rearrangement links TRBV6-1 to TRBJ2-1, with 7 bases lining up with TRBD1. CDR1 is MNHNS, CDR2 SASEGT, per germline. The J segment lost 10 bases and the V segment lost 0 bases, leaving 6 bases of the junction unmatched. The CDR3 loop spans 14 amino acids. The CDR3 loop is CASSEATGIGEQFF. The CDR3 region has the DNA TGTGCCAGCAGTGAAGCGACAGGGATAGGGGAGCAGTTCTTC.

V usage is TRBV3-1 (or the pseudogene TRBV3-2) and J usage is TRBJ2-1, with 9 bases that match TRBD2. The germline gives CDR1 LGHDT, CDR2 YNNKEL (reference sequence). V shed 4 bases and J 16 bases; nucleotides not matched to a gene: 14. This CDR3 spans 14 amino acids. For the CDR3, the DNA is TGTGCCAGCAGCCCCGCTAGCGGGGTTCCAGATCCTTTCTTC. This gives the protein CASSPASGVPDPFF.

J is TRBJ2-7 and V is TRBV5-5; TRBD1 is a possible D gene (6 bases). This CDR3 has 14 residues. Per the germline V gene, CDR1 is SGHKS and CDR2 is YYEKEE (reference sequence). Deletions cut 3 bases from V and 0 bases from J, with 10 bases between. CDR3 in DNA: TGTGCCAGCAGCTACCGGGACAACTCCTACGAGCAGTACTTC. It translates to CASSYRDNSYEQYF.

The rearrangement uses TRBV2 and TRBJ1-2; TRBD1 matches at 7 bases. There are 13 residues in the CDR3. Germline assignment: CDR1 SNHLY and CDR2 FYNNEI. Germline trimming cut 5 bases from V and 7 bases from J; bases unmatched to any gene: 7. This CDR3 reads CASSLRSGGGYTF. DNA of the CDR3: TGTGCCAGCAGTTTGAGGTCAGGGGGTGGCTACACCTTC.

The chain carries TRBV2 and TRBJ1-5; 7 bases are a match to TRBD1. Germline V gene data show CDR1 as SNHLY and CDR2 as FYNNEI. The CDR3 spans 14 residues. Trimming at V came to 8 bases and at J to 3 bases, leaving 7 bases not matched to a gene. CDR3 loop: CASQGVQINQPQHF. DNA of the CDR3: TGTGCCAGCCAGGGGGTCCAGATCAATCAGCCCCAGCATTTT.

This clone has just a few counts. This sequence joins TRBV7-2 and TRBJ2-7; no clear D gene. The CDR3 has 13 amino acids. The germline V gene encodes CDR1 SGHTA and CDR2 FQGNSA. V gave up 2 bases and J gave up 1 base, with 6 bases separating them. The CDR3 coding sequence is TGTGCCAGCAGCTTACAGGTTTCCTACGAGCAGTACTTC. It codes for CASSLQVSYEQYF. The full variable domain, with the rest looked up from reference TRBV7-2 and TRBJ2-7, is GAGVSQSPSNKVTEKGKDVELRCDPISGHTALYWYRQSLGQGLEFLIYFQGNSAPDKSGLPSDRFSAERTGGSVSTLTIQRTQQEDSAVYLCASSLQVSYEQYFGPGTRLTVT.